This paragraph covers one T cell receptor beta chain sequence. Its specific antigen is unknown. Base qualities are not recorded, but no much larger clone differs from it by a single base. The data were taken from a study of cytomegalovirus exposure and HLA in healthy donors (dated by TCRdb to 2016 to 2017). A note on the overall study: An earlier analysis of several hundred of the donors reported roughly 300 Gb of sequence data and 100 million to 130 million unique TCR beta sequences from around 200 million T cells. Approximately 300 gigabases of sequencing data and approximately 92 million unique TCR sequences made up an early release that covered about 640 HLA-typed donors. Of the 300 to 500 genotyped donors, less than 85% were placed in the genetic ancestry cluster associated with self-reported Caucasian donors. The study was designed to test whether signatures of past pathogen exposure could be identified by cataloging public T cell receptors. The T cell repertoires of 666 subjects were profiled by immunosequencing and related to cytomegalovirus serostatus. A separate validation cohort of 100 to 150 different subjects was used in addition to the roughly 670-subject first cohort. To predict cytomegalovirus infection status, the study combined high-throughput TCR immunosequencing, statistical association of individual TCRs with disease status, and machine learning. To study patterns of TCR occurrence, a later analysis re-analyzed previously published TCR beta repertoires from several hundred donors and added high-resolution HLA genotyping. The later analysis used no new phenotypic data to find candidate immune exposures, relying instead on TCR beta sequences and their occurrence across donors. An earlier analysis of fewer than 750 of the donors used high-throughput TCR beta sequencing to judge whether each TCR beta V gene segment behaved as functional or pseudogenic. Donor age, sex, ethnicity and CMV serostatus were compiled together with the repertoire data. Genome-wide SNP genotypes for about three fifths of the roughly 700 donors were used in a later genetic analysis, which treated that subset as a discovery cohort. Every discovery cohort repertoire had been produced on one sequencing platform. Class I and class II HLA loci were covered by the typing at four-digit resolution. The number of typed donors differed by locus: roughly 620-630 for A, B, C, DRB1 and DQB1; some 540 for DQA1; 606 for DPA1; and about 450 for DPB1. Five DR-DQ haplotypes were handled as single units for association and clustering, since linkage in the cohort was strong. Among 300 to 500 genotyped donors of the cohort, an average of about 240,000 unique TCR beta nucleotide sequences was sequenced per donor, of which about 19% were non-productive.

Library preparation employed the immunoSEQ multiplex PCR assay. The multiplex PCR relied on a mix of 60 forward primers for TCR Vbeta segments and 13 reverse primers for TCR Jbeta segments. The CDR3 region of rearranged TCR beta genes was amplified from genomic DNA by a multiplex PCR assay. On the Illumina HiSeq System, the amplified TCR beta libraries were sequenced as 87-base-pair reads. Per the source publication's procedure: A later analysis counted tens of millions of unique TCR beta chains across the 600 to 850 repertoires, and 9.5 million to 11 million of these chains were shared by at least two donors. Raw reads were error-corrected and collapsed into unique sequences with a nearest-neighbor algorithm that merged closely related sequences to remove PCR and sequencing errors. V, D and J gene segments were assigned by aligning CDR3 sequences to IMGT reference sequences. For a sequence to be retained, a match of at least six nucleotides was required to both a V gene segment and a J gene segment. A rearrangement was called productive if the CDR3 had no stop codons and remained in frame with V and J, and every other rearrangement was called non-productive. Following IMGT convention, CDR3 was defined as the stretch from the second conserved V-encoded cysteine up to the conserved J-encoded phenylalanine. The earlier analysis of fewer than 750 of the donors excluded sequences that lacked an unambiguous match to a single V gene segment. In an earlier analysis of around 600 of the donors, V segments were called functional above 56.7% productive rearrangements and were called segregating when the between-donor standard deviation exceeded 5%. A statistical classification framework was developed to diagnose cytomegalovirus status using the catalog of TCR beta chain sequences. In a later analysis, TCR nucleotide sequences were compared against IMGT/GENE-DB human TR gene sequences so that V and J genes could be assigned. In a later analysis, CDR3 sequences and most-parsimonious VDJ recombination scenarios were assigned using the TCRdist pipeline. In a later analysis, each TCR beta chain was defined by its CDR3 amino acid sequence together with its V-gene family, and reads without a unique V-gene family were excluded. To address suspected cross-contamination and a sequencing artifact, a later analysis removed a few hundred highly shared, low-generation-probability nucleotide sequences. In a later analysis, a clonal expansion index for each public chain was calculated from normalized within-repertoire ranks of inferred template counts. A later analysis computed generation probabilities with a VDJ recombination model fitted to out-of-frame rearrangements, and checked the results against IGoR. Hypergeometric tests were used in a later analysis to score TCR-TCR, TCR-HLA and TCR-CMV co-occurrence, with a repertoire-size bias correction applied to the TCR pairs. A later analysis estimated false discovery rates by permuting HLA or CMV assignments 20 times. In a later analysis, co-occurring TCRs were grouped using DBSCAN, and TCRdist sequence similarity was added for clustering within HLA-allele-positive subsets. Co-occurrence clustering excluded repertoires with fewer than 30,000 or more than 120,000 public chains, plus five with anomalous nucleotide sharing. Here the immuneACCESS table is served through TCRdb, limited to in-frame sequences with V and J called. Missing clones are a known gap in these copies; in checked studies unresolved V genes cover under half, and the rest lacks a known reason. V, J and clone size were drawn from that table, and D and trimming were deduced from the DNA. Counted in this sample were 140,000 to 150,000 clones; around 84% of them appeared once. The ten top clones hold approximately 2.9% of the sample.

Broad study findings and their caveats: In a later genetic analysis, fewer N-insertions in productive TCRs were reported among donors in an Asian-associated ancestry cluster than the roughly 700-donor mean. Linkage disequilibrium might explain the correlated functional status among segregating V segments, but an unknown experimental factor could not be excluded. Across donors, most TCR sequences were observed very rarely, whereas some public TCRs were present in many individuals. In an earlier analysis of about 600 of the donors, most TCR beta V segments appeared in productive rearrangements about 90% or about 30% of the time, broadly matching IMGT annotations. Specific HLA alleles were associated with 15,000 to 20,000 TCR beta sequences at a false discovery rate of 0.05 in a later analysis. In a later analysis, HLA-associated TCR beta chains showed more clonal expansion and lower generation probabilities than non-associated chains that were equally common. In this cohort, only TCR beta chains were sequenced, and detectable features were limited by the absence of alpha or paired-chain data. Because counts were too low, more than 15 rarely observed V segments, including chromosome 9 orphons, were left out of the earlier analysis of about 500 of the donors. A cluster of highly shared sequence variants was judged likely to be a technical artifact of the sequencing pipeline. A total of fewer than 200 TCR beta chains were listed by the study as associated with cytomegalovirus. The authors suggested that the approach could potentially be extended to other disease states and immunological phenotypes. A further reported finding was that TCR beta sequences accurately predicted the HLA-A and HLA-B alleles for most subjects in the first cohort. A later genetic analysis associated a missense DCLRE1C variant with V-gene and J-gene trimming of TCR beta chains, and an independent cohort replicated the association. In a later analysis, the rate of TCR association differed among HLA loci, with DRB1 alleles having the most associated TCRs and HLA-C alleles having the fewest. Because the 87-base-pair reads could not distinguish some IMGT-functional V segments, including TRBV6-2 and TRBV6-3, those segments were excluded. The classifier was reported to diagnose cytomegalovirus status with high specificity and sensitivity in both the original and validation cohorts. Presence/absence analyses assumed roughly uniform sequencing depth across donors, an assumption that may not hold. Because HLA typing was missing for some donors at each locus, association tests included only the typed subset. Assigning TCR associations to individual alleles was difficult when HLA alleles, especially DR and DQ, strongly co-occurred. In a later analysis, most CMV-associated TCR beta chains were found to appear HLA-restricted, with HLA associations seemingly driven largely by CMV exposure. In vitro tests confirmed that a few of the cytomegalovirus-associated TCR beta chains recognize cytomegalovirus antigens. CMV serostatus was the only immune exposure information available for the cohort. In a later analysis, several top co-occurrence clusters were reported to appear linked to parvovirus B19, influenza, CMV and Epstein-Barr virus.

CDR1 SGDLS and CDR2 YYNGEE are derived from the germline V gene. V is clipped by 2 bases and J by 2 bases, and the sequence between their germline boundaries is 7 bases long. From its cysteine to its phenylalanine, the CDR3 spans 13 amino acids. Only the CDR3 DNA is retained, 39 bases long and in frame from the first base. In total, approximately 610 healthy bone marrow donors made up the cohort. All cohort members were sampled while nominally healthy, although unrecorded immune exposures were likely present. The donor was CMV seropositive and was included in the group of around 300 seropositive cohort members. Every donor gave a peripheral blood sample, and the peripheral blood mononuclear cells from that sample were used for TCR beta sequencing. Genomic DNA extraction from the blood cell samples was performed with the Qiagen DNeasy Blood Extraction Kit.

Recombination joined TRBV9 with TRBJ1-2; the D gene is not confidently resolved. The receptor was derived from a man aged 35-49 years in good health and CMV-seropositive. Sequenced input: PBMCs. The DNA reads TGTGCCAGCAGCGTCGGAGGGAACTATGGCTACACCTTC. Its amino acids are CASSVGGNYGYTF.